This T cell receptor (beta chain) stems from a study of T cell repertoires in cytomegalovirus infection. Regarding the study as a whole: Clonotype analysis showed dominance of the ex vivo response by HLA-C-restricted CMV-specific TCR beta clonotypes.

This clonotype appeared many times. Its antigen remains unknown. TCRdb processed the reads anew with MiXCR; each CDR3 protein has one entry. The table includes 100,000 to 150,000 distinct CDR3 sequences, roughly a third detected once. Germline CDR1 and CDR2: SGHVS and FNYEAQ. The CDR3 is 19 residues long. V dropped 4 bases and J dropped 4; count of bases not matched to a gene: 12. The receptor was isolated from a human donor in good health (CMV status not recorded). Some clones in this sample may be carry-over from other donors' samples. The chain employs TRBV7-6 and TRBJ2-1; 14 nucleotides align to TRBD2. This sample comprised CD8+ T cells from cultured PBMCs, obtained from culture after CMV antigen stimulation. CDR3: CASSSNVRTSGGLYNEQFF. The CDR3 nucleotides are TGTGCCAGCAGCTCCAACGTGCGGACTAGCGGGGGGCTATACAATGAGCAGTTCTTC.